This T cell receptor (beta chain) is drawn from a study of response to subunit inactivated influenza vaccine. TCRdb used MiXCR to reprocess the RT-PCR reads, holding one entry per CDR3 protein. The sample comprises about 570,000 distinct CDR3 sequences, around 10% of which are singletons, and 8% to 13% rests with the top ten. Trimming pared 0 bases from V and 3 bases from J, leaving 12 bases between. The length of the CDR3 is 16 residues. The sample was also linked to a second study, of T cells expressing NK-cell markers. From that paper: TCR beta cDNA was made by 5'RACE template switching with UMIs. The TCR beta repertoires originated in sorted CD3+CD56+NKG2C+, CD3+CD56+NKG2C- and CD3+CD56-NKG2C+ T cells. The contribution of dominant NKG2C+ clonotypes to CD8+ T cells in a handful of donors was about 1.0-7.0%. HCMV specificity of expanded NKG2C+ T cell clones remained unclear.

V and J are TRBV12-3 or TRBV12-4 and TRBJ1-5, with TRBD1 as a possible D gene (5 bases). The clonotype was recovered from a man between 45 and 60 years old who received an inactivated influenza vaccine. The sequences come from PBMCs from blood, collected on the day of vaccination. DNA of the CDR3: TGTGCCAGCAGTTTAGCGCTGGGGGGGTTCAATCAGCCCCAGCATTTT. Translating gives CASSLALGGFNQPQHF.